The sequence of this T cell receptor beta chain was determined in a study of OX40 agonist ivuxolimab in advanced cancers. Study-wide background: Patients received ivuxolimab, an agonistic anti-OX40 (CD134) antibody. Partial responses were achieved by three patients, one with hepatocellular carcinoma and two with cutaneous melanoma. Whole-study results and caveats: CD8+ T cells were the subset that, on average, had more expanded clones than CD4+. Clones of CD4+ and CD8+ blood T cells grew by week 6 at doses of 0.1 to 3.0 mg/kg.

In regard to this clone: As yet, its antigen is unknown.

CDR3 size: 12 residues. CDR1 and CDR2 from the germline V gene are SGHRS and YFSETQ. V lost 3 bases to trimming and J lost 13 bases, with 15 bases between them. Profiled with immunoSEQ multiplex PCR; TCRdb holds only in-frame clones, not every one. This sample yields 37,000 or so clones, of which over 80% are seen a single time; approximately 37% belongs to the top ten. This TCR was recovered from an adult with an advanced solid tumor such as melanoma, head and neck, liver or kidney cancer. Source: CD4+ or CD8+ T cells sorted from blood, taken in a trial of the OX40 agonist ivuxolimab. The chain uses TRBV5-1 and TRBJ2-3; maybe TRBD2 (7 bases). CDR3: CASSSVQGREYF. In nucleotides, the CDR3 is TGCGCCAGCAGCTCGGTGCAGGGGAGGGAGTATTTT.